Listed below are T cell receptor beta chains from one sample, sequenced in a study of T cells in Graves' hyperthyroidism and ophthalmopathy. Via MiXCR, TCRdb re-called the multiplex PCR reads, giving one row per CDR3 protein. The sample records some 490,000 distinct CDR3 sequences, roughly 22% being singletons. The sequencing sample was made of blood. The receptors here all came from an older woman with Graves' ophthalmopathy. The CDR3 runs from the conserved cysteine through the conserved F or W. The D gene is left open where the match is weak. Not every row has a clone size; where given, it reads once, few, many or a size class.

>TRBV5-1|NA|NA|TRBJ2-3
TGCGCCAGCAGCTTCCAGGGGAAGAGCACAGATACGCAGTATTTT
CASSFQGKSTDTQYF
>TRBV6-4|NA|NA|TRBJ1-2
TGTGCCAGCAGTGAGGGGGGTGTTGGCTACACCTTC
CASSEGGVGYTF
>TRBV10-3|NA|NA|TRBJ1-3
TGTGCCATCAGTGGAAGCTCTGGAAACACCATATATTTT
CAISGSSGNTIYF
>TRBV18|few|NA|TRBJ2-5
TGTGCCAGCTCACCACCGGGAACAGGACAAGAGACCCAGTACTTC
CASSPPGTGQETQYF
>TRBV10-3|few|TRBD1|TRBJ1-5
TGTGCCATCAGGGACAGGGAAGGACAGCCCCAGCATTTT
CAIRDREGQPQHF
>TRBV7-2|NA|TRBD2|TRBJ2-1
TGTGCCAGCAGCTCGCGAGCGGGAGGGAGCTCCTACAATGAGCAGTTCTTC
CASSSRAGGSSYNEQFF
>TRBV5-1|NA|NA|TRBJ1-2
TGCGCCAGCAGCTTTATGCCGGGGGAAGGGGGGAACTATGGCTACACCTTC
CASSFMPGEGGNYGYTF
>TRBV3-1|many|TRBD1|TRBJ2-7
TGTGCCAGCAGCCGGAGGACAGGGGGCGACGAGCAGTACTTC
CASSRRTGGDEQYF
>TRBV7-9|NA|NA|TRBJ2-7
TGTGCCAGCAGCTTAGACGACGGGGTTATGGATACGCGGTACTTC
CASSLDDGVMDTRYF
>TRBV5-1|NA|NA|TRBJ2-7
TGCGCCAGCAGCTCCCAGTTTGGGGCAGGGACTTCTTACGAGCAGTACTTC
CASSSQFGAGTSYEQYF
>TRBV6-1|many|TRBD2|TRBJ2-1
TGTGCCAGCATCAGCGGGATTGAGCAGTTCTTC
CASISGIEQFF
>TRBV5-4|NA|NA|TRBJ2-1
TGTGCCAGCAGCTTGGGGAATATGAATGAGCAGTTCTTC
CASSLGNMNEQFF
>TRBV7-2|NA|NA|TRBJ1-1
TGTGCCAGCAGCTTACTATTAGGGGCTCAAGGGAAAGCTTTCTTT
CASSLLLGAQGKAFF
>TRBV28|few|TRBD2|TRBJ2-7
TGTGCCAGCAGTTCAGCGGGAGGGCCTGTTAACGAGCAGTACTTC
CASSSAGGPVNEQYF
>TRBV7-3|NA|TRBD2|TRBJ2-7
TGTGCCAGCAGCTTCAGCCTGCGGGAGTATCACGAGCAGTACTTC
CASSFSLREYHEQYF